This TCR beta chain was observed in a study of CD8 T cells in ankylosing spondylitis. Study-level findings and limits: One TCR beta motif, made up of fewer than 10 highly homologous variants, appeared characteristic of ankylosing spondylitis blood.

In this sample, this clonotype turned up a few times. Its target is unknown. TCRdb reprocessed the 5' RACE reads via MiXCR and lists one record per CDR3 protein. The data hold around 770,000 distinct CDR3 sequences, with roughly 10% observed a single time. Germline V CDR1 and CDR2: DFQATT, SNEGSKA (reference sequence). V was clipped by 5 bases and J by 1 base, with 8 bases between them. The CDR3 spans 12 residues. The TCR was taken from a male donor with ankylosing spondylitis. Sequencing was done on a sample of blood, either unsorted or a sorted T cell fraction (not recorded which). The genes are TRBV20-1 and TRBJ1-1; D gene uncertain. CDR3 bases: TGCAGTGCTCGGGTGGCGAACACTGAAGCTTTCTTT. Translating it yields CSARVANTEAFF.